This T cell receptor beta chain appears in the sequencing data of a study of T cell responses to AZD1222 COVID-19 vaccine (dated by TCRdb to about 2021). Study-wide context: AZD1222 recipients given second doses at about 4 weeks or at about 12 weeks were pooled, since spike-specific TCR depth and breadth were not found to differ between the two schedules. TCR sequencing covered roughly 230 trial participants: 207 given two doses of AZD1222 and some 25 given two doses of MenACWY control vaccine. Enrollment into the trials was organized by age into subgroups of 18-55, 56-69 and 70-plus years, and those subgroups contained roughly 140, 27 and 60 TCR-sequenced participants, respectively. Results the study describes overall, beyond this receptor: Because no day 14 peak-response samples were available, the repertoires could be characterized only after the peak T cell response. After two AZD1222 doses, both the breadth and the depth of spike-specific TCRs were significantly higher than at day 0 and than in MenACWY recipients. Conclusions about previously exposed vaccinees were limited because only six or seven AZD1222 recipients were SARS-CoV-2 seropositive at baseline. Reportedly, almost half of the unique spike-specific TCRs recognized epitopes lying outside the regions that are mutated in the B.1.351 and B.1.1.7 variants. The 56-69-year group was small, and its depth increase did not reach significance, likely because of low power. Most participants were white British and females outnumbered males, and the authors suggested that clonal diversity may have been underestimated. The whole spike protein was spanned by vaccine-associated CD4 TCRs, and dominant responses were seen in regions 160-218 and 743-854.

What this sample's time point label stands for: baseline before first vaccination. Samples from vaccinated people were obtained from the UK trials COV001 and COV002, which included a single-blind randomized controlled phase 2/3 trial of AZD1222 (ChAdOx1 nCoV-19) in healthy adults. For TCRbeta chain sequencing, PBMC samples from trial participants were taken at day 0 and at day 28 after the second dose. Spanning cysteine to phenylalanine, the CDR3 consists of 14 amino acids. Kept here is only the CDR3 DNA, which spans 42 bases and is read in frame from base 1. CDR1 and CDR2, looked up from the germline V gene, are MNHEY and SVGAGI. V is cut back by 4 bases and J by 3 bases, with 4 bases in the junction unmatched. The table lists this clone with a few counts. Its specific antigen is unknown. Within one base of it there is no much larger clone, and no base qualities were kept. The CDR3 regions of human TCRbeta chains were analyzed by immunosequencing. In the source study's methods: Repertoire TCRs were matched against a reference library of SARS-CoV-2-specific TCRs generated with the MIRA antigen-specificity platform. Breadth was defined as the fraction of unique TCRs that were SARS-CoV-2-associated. Depth was defined as the fraction of total T cells that were SARS-CoV-2-associated. Using the MIRA data, each spike-specific TCR was assigned both to the spike region to which the TCR was reactive and to a CD4 or CD8 class. Log10-transformed breadth and depth values were compared by one-way ANOVA with Sidak's multiple comparisons tests. As stored in TCRdb, this immuneACCESS dataset retains in-frame rearrangements with V and J assigned. A fraction of the clones does not appear; measured against another copy, unresolved V genes explain less than half of the discrepancy, and the remainder lacks a known reason. V and J calls and clone size are as listed in that table; D and trimming were resolved from the DNA. The sample table shows about 120,000 clones, and around 90% are seen once. The ten biggest clones cover 5% to 6% of the sample.

This TCR was sampled from an adult in good health. Recombination connected TRBV6-5 to TRBJ1-1, with 8 bases in between that match TRBD1. The source was peripheral blood, collected on day 0 of AZD1222 vaccination. CDR3 reads: CASSFLTGDTEAFF. At the DNA level, the sequence is TGTGCCAGCAGTTTCTTGACAGGGGACACTGAAGCTTTCTTT.